This T cell receptor beta chain was captured by sequencing in a study of T cell changes during pregnancy in multiple sclerosis. Clones were read by immunoSEQ multiplex PCR, and TCRdb kept only the in-frame ones, dropping some. The sample lists tens of thousands of clones, around 90% occurring once. There are 14 residues in the CDR3. CDR1 MNHNS and CDR2 SASEGT come from the germline V gene. Trimming took off 2 bases at V and 4 bases at J, with 12 bases between the two ends. The sample holds one count of this clone. This sample comprised CD4+ T cells from peripheral blood mononuclear cells, obtained before pregnancy. The clonotype comes from a female donor with multiple sclerosis, enrolled in a pregnancy study. The V gene is TRBV6-1, the J gene TRBJ2-7; no clear D gene. DNA of the CDR3: TGTGCCAGCAGTGAATTGATTCGGAGATACGAGCAGTACTTC. It specifies CASSELIRRYEQYF.